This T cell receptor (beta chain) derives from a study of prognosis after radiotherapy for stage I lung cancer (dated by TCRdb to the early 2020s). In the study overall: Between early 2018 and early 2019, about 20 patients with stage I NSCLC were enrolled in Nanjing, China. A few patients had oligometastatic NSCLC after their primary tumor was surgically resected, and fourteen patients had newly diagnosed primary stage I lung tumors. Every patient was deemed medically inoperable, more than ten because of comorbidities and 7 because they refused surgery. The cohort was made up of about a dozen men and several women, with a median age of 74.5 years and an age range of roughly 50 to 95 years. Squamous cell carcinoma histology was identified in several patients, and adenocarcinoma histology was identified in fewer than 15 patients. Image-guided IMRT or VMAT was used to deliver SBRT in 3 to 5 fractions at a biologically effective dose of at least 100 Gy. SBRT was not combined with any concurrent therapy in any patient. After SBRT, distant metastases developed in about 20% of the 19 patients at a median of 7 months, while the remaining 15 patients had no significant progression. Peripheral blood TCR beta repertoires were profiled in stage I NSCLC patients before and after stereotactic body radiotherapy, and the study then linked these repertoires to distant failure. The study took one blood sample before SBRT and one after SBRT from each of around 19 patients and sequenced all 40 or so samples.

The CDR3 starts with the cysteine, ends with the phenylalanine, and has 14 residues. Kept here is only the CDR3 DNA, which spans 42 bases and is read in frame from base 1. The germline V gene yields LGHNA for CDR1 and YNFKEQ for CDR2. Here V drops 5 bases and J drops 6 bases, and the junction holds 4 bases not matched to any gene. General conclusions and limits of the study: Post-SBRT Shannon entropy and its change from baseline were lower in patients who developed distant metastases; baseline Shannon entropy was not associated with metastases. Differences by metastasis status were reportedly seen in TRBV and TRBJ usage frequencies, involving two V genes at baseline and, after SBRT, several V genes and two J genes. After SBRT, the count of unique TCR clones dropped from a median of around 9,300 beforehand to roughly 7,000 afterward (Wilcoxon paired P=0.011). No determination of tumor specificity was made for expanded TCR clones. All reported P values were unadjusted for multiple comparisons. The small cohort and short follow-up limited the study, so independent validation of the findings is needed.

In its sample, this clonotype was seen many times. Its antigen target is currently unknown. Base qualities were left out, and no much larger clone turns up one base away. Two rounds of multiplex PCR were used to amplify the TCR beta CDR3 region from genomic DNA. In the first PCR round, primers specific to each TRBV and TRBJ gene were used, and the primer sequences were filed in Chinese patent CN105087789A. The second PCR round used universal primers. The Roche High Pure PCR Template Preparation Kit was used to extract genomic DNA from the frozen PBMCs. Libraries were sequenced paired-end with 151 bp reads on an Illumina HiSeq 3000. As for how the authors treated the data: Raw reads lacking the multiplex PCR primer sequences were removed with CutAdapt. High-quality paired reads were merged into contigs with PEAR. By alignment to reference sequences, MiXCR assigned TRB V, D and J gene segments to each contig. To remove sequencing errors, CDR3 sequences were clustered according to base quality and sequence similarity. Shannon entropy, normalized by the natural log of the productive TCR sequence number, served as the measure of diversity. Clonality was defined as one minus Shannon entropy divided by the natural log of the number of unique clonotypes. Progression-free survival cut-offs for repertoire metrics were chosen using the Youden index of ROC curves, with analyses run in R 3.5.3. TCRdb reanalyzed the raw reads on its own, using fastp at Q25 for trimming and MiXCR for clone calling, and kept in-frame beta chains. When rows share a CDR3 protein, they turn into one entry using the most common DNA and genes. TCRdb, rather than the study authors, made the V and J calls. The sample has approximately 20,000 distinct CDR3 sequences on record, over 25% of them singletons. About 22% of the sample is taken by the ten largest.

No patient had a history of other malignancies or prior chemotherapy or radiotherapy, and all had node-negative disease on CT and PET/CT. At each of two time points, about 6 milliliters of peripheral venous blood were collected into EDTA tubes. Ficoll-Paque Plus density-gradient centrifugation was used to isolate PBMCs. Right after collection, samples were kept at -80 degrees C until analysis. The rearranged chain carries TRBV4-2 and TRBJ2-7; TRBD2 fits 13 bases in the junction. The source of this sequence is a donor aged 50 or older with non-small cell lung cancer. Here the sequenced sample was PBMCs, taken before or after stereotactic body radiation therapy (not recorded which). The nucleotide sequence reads TGTGCCAGCAGCACCCGGACTAGCGGGAGCGAGCAGTACTTC. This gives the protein CASSTRTSGSEQYF.